A selection of T cell receptor beta chains follows, all from one sample in a study of blood T cell repertoires in COVID-19. Profiled with immunoSEQ multiplex PCR; TCRdb holds only in-frame clones, not every one. Here the sample spans approximately 500,000 clones, approximately 92% being singletons. The source material was peripheral blood. Receptors were obtained from a man aged 18 to 35 with COVID-19, enrolled during active disease. The CDR3 runs from the conserved cysteine through the conserved F or W.

cdr3_length: 15; v_call: TRBV5-4; j_call: TRBJ1-4; cdr3_aa: CASSTRQGAGEKLFF
cdr3_length: 13; v_call: TRBV28; j_call: TRBJ2-2; cdr3_aa: CASSFSVAGELFF
cdr3_length: 13; v_call: TRBV12-3/TRBV12-4; j_call: TRBJ1-1; cdr3_aa: CASSFGEDTEAFF
cdr3_length: 13; v_call: TRBV18; j_call: TRBJ1-2; cdr3_aa: CASSPEPSYGYTF
cdr3_length: 16; v_call: TRBV3-1/TRBV3-2; j_call: TRBJ2-1; cdr3_aa: CASSQGLGFYGNEQFF
cdr3_length: 14; v_call: TRBV5-4; j_call: TRBJ1-3; cdr3_aa: CASSPGEPGNTIYF
cdr3_length: 15; v_call: TRBV19; j_call: TRBJ2-6; cdr3_aa: CASNGEGSGANVLTF
cdr3_length: 14; v_call: TRBV7-8; j_call: TRBJ1-1; cdr3_aa: CASSQGQGHTEAFF
cdr3_length: 14; v_call: TRBV27; j_call: TRBJ2-1; cdr3_aa: CASSLRLAGHEQFF
cdr3_length: 14; v_call: TRBV12-2; j_call: TRBJ2-1; cdr3_aa: CFTRVPKNYNEQFF
cdr3_length: 13; v_call: TRBV6-6; j_call: TRBJ1-2; cdr3_aa: CASSTTGKYGYTF
cdr3_length: 14; v_call: TRBV5-1; j_call: TRBJ2-7; cdr3_aa: CASSLLDRGQEQYF
cdr3_length: 13; v_call: TRBV12-3/TRBV12-4; j_call: TRBJ2-5; cdr3_aa: CASSPGGGETQYF
cdr3_length: 17; v_call: TRBV18; j_call: TRBJ2-4; cdr3_aa: CASSPQQGAGAKNIQYF
cdr3_length: 14; v_call: TRBV11-3; j_call: TRBJ2-5; cdr3_aa: CASSKLASQETQYF
cdr3_length: 16; v_call: TRBV11-1; j_call: TRBJ2-5; cdr3_aa: CASSKSTGGSQETQYF
cdr3_length: 11; v_call: TRBV7-2; j_call: TRBJ2-7; cdr3_aa: CASSFSGGKYF
cdr3_length: 13; v_call: TRBV7-9; j_call: TRBJ2-7; cdr3_aa: CASSPPGGYEQYF
cdr3_length: 14; v_call: TRBV5-6; j_call: TRBJ1-4; cdr3_aa: CASSFGGSNEKLFF
cdr3_length: 15; v_call: TRBV29-1; j_call: TRBJ1-2; cdr3_aa: CSVEELEPPNYGYTF
cdr3_length: 14; v_call: TRBV20-1; j_call: TRBJ1-5; cdr3_aa: CSASRQGVNQPQHF
cdr3_length: 14; v_call: TRBV28; j_call: TRBJ2-6; cdr3_aa: CAINQGAGANVLTF
cdr3_length: 15; v_call: TRBV19; j_call: TRBJ1-6; cdr3_aa: CASADSSGYNSPLHF
cdr3_length: 15; v_call: TRBV2; j_call: TRBJ2-6; cdr3_aa: CASSEQDSGANVLTF
cdr3_length: 14; v_call: TRBV5-1; j_call: TRBJ2-3; cdr3_aa: CASSFSGSTDTQYF
cdr3_length: 14; v_call: TRBV7-2; j_call: TRBJ2-7; cdr3_aa: CASSFQGAVGEQYF
cdr3_length: 16; v_call: TRBV7-9; j_call: TRBJ2-1; cdr3_aa: CASSLAIGQSLNEQFF
cdr3_length: 15; v_call: TRBV4-1; j_call: TRBJ2-5; cdr3_aa: CASSILGLAKETQYF
cdr3_length: 14; v_call: TRBV11-2; j_call: TRBJ1-1; cdr3_aa: CASSPKTGVTEAFF